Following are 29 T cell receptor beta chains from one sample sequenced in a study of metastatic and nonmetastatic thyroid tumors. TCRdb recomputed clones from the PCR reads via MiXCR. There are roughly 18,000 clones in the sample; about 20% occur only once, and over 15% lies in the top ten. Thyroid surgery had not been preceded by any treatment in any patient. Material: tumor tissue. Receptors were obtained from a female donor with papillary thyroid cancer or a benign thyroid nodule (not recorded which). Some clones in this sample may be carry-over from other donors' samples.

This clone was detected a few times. The CDR3 loop is CASSFPTAGAGELFF. The CDR3, as DNA: TGTGCCAGCAGTTTCCCAACAGCGGGCGCCGGGGAGCTGTTTTTT. The rearrangement links TRBV28 to TRBJ2-2; the D gene is possibly TRBD2 (6 bases). The CDR3 runs to 15 residues. Germline CDR1 MDHEN, CDR2 SYDVKM. V was pared by 3 bases and J by 6 bases, with 14 bases between.

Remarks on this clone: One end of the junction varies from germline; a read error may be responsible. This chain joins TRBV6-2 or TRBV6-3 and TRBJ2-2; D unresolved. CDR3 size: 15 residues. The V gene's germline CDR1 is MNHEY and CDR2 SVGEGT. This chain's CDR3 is CASSDSVTETWELFF. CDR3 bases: TGTGCCAGCAGTGACTCTGTGACGGAGACCTGGGAGCTGTTTTTT.

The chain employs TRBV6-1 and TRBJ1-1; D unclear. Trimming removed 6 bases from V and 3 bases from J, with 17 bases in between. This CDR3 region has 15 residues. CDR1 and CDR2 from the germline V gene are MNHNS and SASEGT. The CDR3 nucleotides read TGTGCCAGCAGCCCCCGGAGGGCCCGGGACACTGAAGCTTTCTTT. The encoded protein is CASSPRRARDTEAFF.

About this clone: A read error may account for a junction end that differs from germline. The CDR3 is CASSFRTSDSYDQYF. Written as DNA, the CDR3 is TGTGCCAGCAGTTTCCGGACTAGCGACTCCTACGATCAGTACTTC. The chain is built from TRBV2 and TRBJ2-7; 9 nucleotides match TRBD2. The CDR3 has 15 amino acids. In germline, CDR1 is SNHLY, CDR2 FYNNEI.

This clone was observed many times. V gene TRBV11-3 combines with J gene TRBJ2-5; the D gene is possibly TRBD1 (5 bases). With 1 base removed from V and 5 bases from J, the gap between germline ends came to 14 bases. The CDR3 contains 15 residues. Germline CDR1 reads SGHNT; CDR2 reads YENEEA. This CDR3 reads CASSLGLSAGETQYF. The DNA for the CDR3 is TGTGCCAGCAGCTTAGGATTGTCGGCAGGGGAGACCCAGTACTTC.

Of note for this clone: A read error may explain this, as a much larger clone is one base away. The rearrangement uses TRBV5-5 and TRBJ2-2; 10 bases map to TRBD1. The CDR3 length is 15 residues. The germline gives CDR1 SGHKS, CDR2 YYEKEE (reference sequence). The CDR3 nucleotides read TGTGCCAGCATCTTGTCAGGACAGGGGGCCGGGGAGCTGTTTTTT. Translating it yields CASILSGQGAGELFF.

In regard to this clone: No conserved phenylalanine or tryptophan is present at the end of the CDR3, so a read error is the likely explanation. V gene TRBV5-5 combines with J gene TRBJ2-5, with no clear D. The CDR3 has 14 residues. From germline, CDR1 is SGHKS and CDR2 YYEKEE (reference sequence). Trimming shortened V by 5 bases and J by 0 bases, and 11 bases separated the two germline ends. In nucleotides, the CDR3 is TGTGCCAGCAGGGGTTTGGGATACCAAGAGACCCAGTACCTC. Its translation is CASRGLGYQETQYL.

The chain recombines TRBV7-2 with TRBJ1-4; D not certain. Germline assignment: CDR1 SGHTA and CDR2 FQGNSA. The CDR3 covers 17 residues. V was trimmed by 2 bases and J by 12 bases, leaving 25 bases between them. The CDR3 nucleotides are TGTGCCAGCAGCTTACTCCACCCTCAAGACGGCGGTGCGGAACTGTTTTTT. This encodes CASSLLHPQDGGAELFF.

CDR3 sequence (DNA): TGTGCCAGCAGTTTACGGATACAGGGGGAAGAGCAGTACTTC. This gives the protein CASSLRIQGEEQYF. The V call is TRBV27, the J call TRBJ2-7; 8 bases agree with TRBD1. Germline-derived CDR1 and CDR2 are MNHEY and SMNVEV (reference sequence). J was trimmed by 7 bases and V by 2 bases; bases with no gene match: 7. This CDR3 has 14 amino acids.

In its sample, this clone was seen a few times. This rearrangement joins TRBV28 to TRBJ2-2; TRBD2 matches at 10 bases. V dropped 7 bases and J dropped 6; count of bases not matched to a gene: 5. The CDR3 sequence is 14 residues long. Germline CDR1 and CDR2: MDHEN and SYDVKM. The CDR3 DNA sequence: TGTGCCAGCAAGACTAGCGGGTTCCCCGGGGAGCTGTTTTTT. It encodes CASKTSGFPGELFF.

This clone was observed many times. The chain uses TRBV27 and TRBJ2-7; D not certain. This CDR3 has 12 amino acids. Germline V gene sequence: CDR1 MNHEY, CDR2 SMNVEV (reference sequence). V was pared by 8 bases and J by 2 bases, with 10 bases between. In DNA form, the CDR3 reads TGTGCCAGCGTATCTAGGACCTACGAGCAGTACTTC. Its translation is CASVSRTYEQYF.

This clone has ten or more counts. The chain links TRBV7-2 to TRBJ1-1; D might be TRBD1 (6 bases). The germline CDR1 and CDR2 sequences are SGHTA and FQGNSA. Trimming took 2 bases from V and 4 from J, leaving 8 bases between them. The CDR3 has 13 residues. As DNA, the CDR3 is TGTGCCAGCAGCTTAACAGGGATCACTGAAGCTTTCTTT. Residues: CASSLTGITEAFF. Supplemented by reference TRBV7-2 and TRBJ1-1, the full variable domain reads GAGVSQSPSNKVTEKGKDVELRCDPISGHTALYWYRQSLGQGLEFLIYFQGNSAPDKSGLPSDRFSAERTGGSVSTLTIQRTQQEDSAVYLCASSLTGITEAFFGQGTRLTVV.

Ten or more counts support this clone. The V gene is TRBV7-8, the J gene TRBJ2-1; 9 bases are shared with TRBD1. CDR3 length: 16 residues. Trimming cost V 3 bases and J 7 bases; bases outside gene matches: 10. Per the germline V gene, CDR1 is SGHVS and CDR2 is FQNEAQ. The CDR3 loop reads CASSLTGGGNKNEQFF. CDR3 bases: TGTGCCAGCAGCTTGACAGGGGGTGGGAATAAAAATGAGCAGTTCTTC.

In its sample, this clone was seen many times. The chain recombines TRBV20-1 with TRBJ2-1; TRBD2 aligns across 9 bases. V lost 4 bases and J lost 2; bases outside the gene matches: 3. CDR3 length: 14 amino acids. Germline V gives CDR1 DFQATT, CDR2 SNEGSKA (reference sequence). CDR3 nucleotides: TGCAGTGCTATTAGCGGGAGCCCCTACAATGAGCAGTTCTTC. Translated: CSAISGSPYNEQFF.

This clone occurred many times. The CDR3 region is CASGLAGVSEYF. CDR3 in DNA: TGTGCCAGCGGTCTAGCGGGCGTAAGCGAGTACTTC. The V call is TRBV27, the J call TRBJ2-7; 8 bases match TRBD2. V shed 8 bases, J shed 11 bases, and the junction held 11 bases outside the gene matches. Germline V gene sequence: CDR1 MNHEY, CDR2 SMNVEV (reference sequence). This CDR3 is 12 amino acids long.

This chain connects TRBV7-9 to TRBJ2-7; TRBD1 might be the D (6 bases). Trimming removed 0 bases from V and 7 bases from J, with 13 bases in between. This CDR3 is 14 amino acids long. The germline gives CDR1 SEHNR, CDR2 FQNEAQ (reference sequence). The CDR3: CASSLAGAPGEQYF. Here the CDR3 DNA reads TGTGCCAGCAGCTTAGCGGGGGCACCAGGGGAGCAGTACTTC.

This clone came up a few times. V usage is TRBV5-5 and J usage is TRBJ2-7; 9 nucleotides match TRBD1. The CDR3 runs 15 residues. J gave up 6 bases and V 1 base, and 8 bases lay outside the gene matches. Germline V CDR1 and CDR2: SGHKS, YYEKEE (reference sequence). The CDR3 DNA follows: TGTGCCAGCAGCTTGTCTGACAGGGGGACGGTCGAGCAGTACTTC. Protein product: CASSLSDRGTVEQYF.

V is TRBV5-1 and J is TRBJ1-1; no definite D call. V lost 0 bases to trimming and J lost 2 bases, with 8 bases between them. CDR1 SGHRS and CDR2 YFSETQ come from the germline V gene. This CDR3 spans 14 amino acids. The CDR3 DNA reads TGCGCCAGCAGCTTGGTACAGACCAACACTGAAGCTTTCTTT. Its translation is CASSLVQTNTEAFF.

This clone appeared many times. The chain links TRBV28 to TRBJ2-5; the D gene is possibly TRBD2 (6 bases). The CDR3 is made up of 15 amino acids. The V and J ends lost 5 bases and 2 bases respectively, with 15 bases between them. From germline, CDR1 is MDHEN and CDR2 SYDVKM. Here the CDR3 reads CASSTGGKFQETQYF. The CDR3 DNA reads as TGTGCCAGCAGTACCGGCGGGAAATTTCAAGAGACCCAGTACTTC.

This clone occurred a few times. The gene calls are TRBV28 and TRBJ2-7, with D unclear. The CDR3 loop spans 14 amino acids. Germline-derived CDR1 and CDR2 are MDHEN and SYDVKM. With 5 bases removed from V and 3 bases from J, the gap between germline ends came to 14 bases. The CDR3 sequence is CASSAAGPLYEQYF. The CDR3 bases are TGTGCCAGCAGTGCCGCCGGGCCCCTCTACGAGCAGTACTTC.

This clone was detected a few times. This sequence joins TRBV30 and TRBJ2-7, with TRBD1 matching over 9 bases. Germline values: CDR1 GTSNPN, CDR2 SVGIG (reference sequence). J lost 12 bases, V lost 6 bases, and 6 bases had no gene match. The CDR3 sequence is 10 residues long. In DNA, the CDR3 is TGTGCCTGCAGGACAGGGGATGGGTACTTC. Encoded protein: CACRTGDGYF.

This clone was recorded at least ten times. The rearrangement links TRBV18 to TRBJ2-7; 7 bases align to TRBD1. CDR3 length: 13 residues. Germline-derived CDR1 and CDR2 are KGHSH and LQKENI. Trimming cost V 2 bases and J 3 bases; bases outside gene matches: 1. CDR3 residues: CASSPGTDYEQYF. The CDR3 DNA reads TGTGCCAGCTCACCAGGGACAGACTACGAGCAGTACTTC.

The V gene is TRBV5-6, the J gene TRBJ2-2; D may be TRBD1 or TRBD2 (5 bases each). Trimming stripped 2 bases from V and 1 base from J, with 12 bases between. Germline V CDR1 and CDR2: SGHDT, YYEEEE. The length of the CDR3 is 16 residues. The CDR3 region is CASSFAGTENTGELFF. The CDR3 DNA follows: TGTGCCAGCAGCTTCGCCGGGACGGAGAACACCGGGGAGCTGTTTTTT.

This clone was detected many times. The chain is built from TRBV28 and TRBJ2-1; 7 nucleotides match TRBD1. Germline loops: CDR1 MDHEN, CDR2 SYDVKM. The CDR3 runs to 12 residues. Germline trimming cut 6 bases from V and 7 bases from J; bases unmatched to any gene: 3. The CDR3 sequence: CASRIQGNEQFF. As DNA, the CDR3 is TGTGCCAGCAGAATACAGGGGAATGAGCAGTTCTTC.

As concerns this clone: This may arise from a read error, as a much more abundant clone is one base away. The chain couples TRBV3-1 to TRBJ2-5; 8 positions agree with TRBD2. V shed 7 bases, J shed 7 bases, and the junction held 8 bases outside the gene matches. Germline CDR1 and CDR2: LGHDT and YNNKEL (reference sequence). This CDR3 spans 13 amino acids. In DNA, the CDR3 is TGTGCCAGCACACCGGGAGGGCCCTGGACCCAGTACTTC. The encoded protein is CASTPGGPWTQYF.

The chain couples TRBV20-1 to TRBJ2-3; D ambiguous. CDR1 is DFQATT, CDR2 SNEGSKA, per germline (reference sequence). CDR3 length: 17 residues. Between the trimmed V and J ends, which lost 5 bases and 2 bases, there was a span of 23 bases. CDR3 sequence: CSAFPLSGQVVTDTQYF. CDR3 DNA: TGCAGTGCTTTTCCCCTTAGTGGGCAGGTTGTCACAGATACGCAGTATTTT.

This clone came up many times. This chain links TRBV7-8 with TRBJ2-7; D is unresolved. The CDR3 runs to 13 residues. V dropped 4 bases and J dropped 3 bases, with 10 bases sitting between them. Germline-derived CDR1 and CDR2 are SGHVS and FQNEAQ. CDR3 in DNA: TGTGCCAGCAGCTCCCGACTGAACTACGAGCAGTACTTC. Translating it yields CASSSRLNYEQYF.

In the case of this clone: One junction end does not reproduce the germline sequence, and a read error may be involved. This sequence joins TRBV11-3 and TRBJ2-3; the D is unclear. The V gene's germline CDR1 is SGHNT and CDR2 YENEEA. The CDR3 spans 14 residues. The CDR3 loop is CASSLPVGRDTQYF. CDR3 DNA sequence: TGCGCCAGCAGCTTACCTGTAGGGCGTGATACGCAGTATTTT.

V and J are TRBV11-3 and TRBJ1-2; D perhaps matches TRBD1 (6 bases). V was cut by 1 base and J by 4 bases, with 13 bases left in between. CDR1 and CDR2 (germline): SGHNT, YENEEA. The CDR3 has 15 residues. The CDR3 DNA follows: TGTGCCAGCAGCTTAGGGGCAGGGGCCCTCTATGGCTACACCTTC. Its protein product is CASSLGAGALYGYTF.